Shown below are 2 T cell receptor beta chains from a single sample sequenced in a study of T cells in Graves' hyperthyroidism and ophthalmopathy. RNA transcripts were the template for amplifying TCR beta CDR3 regions. A set of HTBI primers served as the primers for a first-round RT-PCR of the TCR CDR3. Using its own MiXCR run on the multiplex PCR reads, TCRdb lists one record per CDR3 protein. The sample comprises a few hundred thousand distinct CDR3 sequences, 13% to 15% of which are singletons, and about a sixth rests with the top ten. Material: blood. All receptors derive from a woman aged 18-29 years with Graves' hyperthyroidism.

In this sample, this clonotype turned up many times. The chain uses TRBV30 and TRBJ2-1; D is ambiguous. The CDR3 totals 13 residues. V lost 4 bases and J 8 bases, leaving 15 bases between the germline ends. The germline gives CDR1 GTSNPN, CDR2 SVGIG (reference sequence). The CDR3 sequence is CAWKELTIDEQFF. CDR3 sequence (DNA): TGTGCCTGGAAGGAACTGACGATCGATGAGCAGTTCTTC.

This clonotype was seen repeatedly, ten times or more. The chain is built from TRBV20-1 and TRBJ2-1, with 10 bases fitting TRBD2. With 2 bases clipped from V and 4 bases from J, the junction kept 8 bases outside the gene matches. Germline CDR1 is DFQATT and CDR2 is SNEGSKA (reference sequence). This CDR3 region has 16 residues. CDR3 bases: TGCAGTGCTAGAAGACTAGCGGGCCCCCTTTACAATGAGCAGTTCTTC. Translation gives CSARRLAGPLYNEQFF.